This passage covers 15 T cell receptor beta chains from one sample sequenced in a study of long-term antiretroviral therapy in people with HIV. Run at survey level, the immunoSEQ assay was version v3.0. Profiled with immunoSEQ multiplex PCR; TCRdb holds only in-frame clones, not every one. The table has tens of thousands of clones, roughly 90% seen once; the top ten hold 3.5% to 5%. Sample: unsorted PBMCs, taken 0.5 years after starting antiretroviral therapy. The source is a woman aged 18 to 35 with HIV.

Written as DNA, the CDR3 is TGTGCCAGCAGCGAATCCCCGCCCGGGACTACTTCTGTTACCGGGGAGCTGTTTTTT. Its protein is CASSESPPGTTSVTGELFF. This chain links TRBV7-3 with TRBJ2-2, with TRBD2 matching 7 bases. V was pared by 5 bases and J by 5 bases, with 20 bases of the junction left unmatched. The length of the CDR3 is 19 residues. Germline loops: CDR1 SGHTA, CDR2 FQGTGA.

The chain uses TRBV9 and TRBJ2-7; 12 bases agree with TRBD1. Trimming at V came to 4 bases and at J to 7 bases, leaving 12 bases not matched to a gene. The germline gives CDR1 SGDLS, CDR2 YYNGEE. The CDR3 spans 16 residues. The CDR3 sequence is CASSLKSGTGGGEQYF. CDR3 DNA sequence: TGTGCCAGCAGCCTCAAATCCGGGACAGGGGGCGGAGAGCAGTACTTC.

V is TRBV7-3 and J is TRBJ2-2; 11 bases agree with TRBD2. V was clipped by 5 bases and J by 8 bases; unmatched bases: 13. Germline V lookup: CDR1 SGHTA, CDR2 FQGTGA. CDR3 size: 17 residues. The CDR3 sequence is CASSPPPGLAGLGELFF. In DNA, the CDR3 is TGTGCCAGCAGCCCTCCCCCCGGACTAGCGGGTCTAGGGGAGCTGTTTTTT. Filled out from reference TRBV7-3 and TRBJ2-2, the complete variable domain reads GAGVSQTPSNKVTEKGKYVELRCDPISGHTALYWYRQSLGQGPEFLIYFQGTGAADDSGLPNDRFFAVRPEGSVSTLKIQRTERGDSAVYLCASSPPPGLAGLGELFFGEGSRLTVL.

The rearrangement links TRBV12-5 to TRBJ2-3, with TRBD2 matching 7 bases. The germline CDR1 and CDR2 sequences are LGHNT and FRNRAP. The CDR3 covers 16 residues. J lost 2 bases, V lost 0 bases, and 5 bases had no gene match. In DNA, the CDR3 is TGTGCTAGTGGTTTGGTAATCGGGACTATCACAGATACGCAGTATTTT. Translated, it gives CASGLVIGTITDTQYF.

The gene calls are TRBV4-1 and TRBJ2-3; 8 bases agree with TRBD2. From germline, CDR1 is MGHRA and CDR2 YSYEKL. The CDR3 totals 17 residues. After removal of 0 bases from V and 6 bases from J, the junction contained 11 bases not matched to a gene. The CDR3 region is CASSQDRGTRSTDTQYF. The CDR3 bases are TGCGCCAGCAGCCAAGATCGGGGGACTAGGTCAACCGATACGCAGTATTTT.

The chain combines TRBV30 with TRBJ2-7; tentative D call: TRBD2 (5 bases). The CDR3 contains 15 residues. The V and J ends lost 0 bases and 0 bases respectively, with 12 bases between them. The germline gives CDR1 GTSNPN, CDR2 SVGIG (reference sequence). The CDR3 is CAWSVRGKDSYEQYF. DNA for the CDR3: TGTGCCTGGAGTGTACGGGGAAAGGACTCCTACGAGCAGTACTTC.

The chain joins TRBV7-6 to TRBJ2-7, with 7 bases matching TRBD1. The CDR3 sequence is 14 residues long. With 4 bases clipped from V and 5 bases from J, the junction kept 8 bases outside the gene matches. Germline lookup yields CDR1 SGHVS and CDR2 FNYEAQ. The CDR3 here is CASSYRGGKNEQYF. The CDR3, as DNA: TGTGCCAGCAGCTATCGAGGGGGCAAGAACGAGCAGTACTTC.

In nucleotides, the CDR3 is TGTGCCAGCAGCCTGACTAGCGGGAGTGTCTATGAGCAGTTCTTC. Translating it yields CASSLTSGSVYEQFF. The chain links TRBV11-2 to TRBJ2-1; 12 positions match TRBD2. This CDR3 has 15 amino acids. Germline CDR1 SGHAT, CDR2 FQNNGV. The J segment lost 8 bases and the V segment lost 5 bases, leaving 7 bases of the junction unmatched. Combining the CDR3 with reference TRBV11-2 and TRBJ2-1 gives the whole variable domain EAGVAQSPRYKIIEKRQSVAFWCNPISGHATLYWYQQILGQGPKLLIQFQNNGVVDDSQLPKDRFSAERLKGVDSTLKIQPAKLEDSAVYLCASSLTSGSVYEQFFGPGTRLTVL.

This chain joins TRBV5-4 and TRBJ2-5, with D unclear. CDR3 size: 15 residues. Germline loops: CDR1 SGHNT, CDR2 YYREEE (reference sequence). V lost 0 bases and J lost 1, with 10 bases in between. CDR3 loop: CASSLAAGIQETQYF. In nucleotides, the CDR3 is TGTGCCAGCAGCTTGGCCGCTGGAATCCAAGAGACCCAGTACTTC.

The rearrangement links TRBV7-9 to TRBJ1-4, with D perhaps TRBD1 (6 bases). This CDR3 contains 15 residues. From germline, CDR1 is SEHNR and CDR2 FQNEAQ (reference sequence). The V end was cut by 5 bases, the J end by 3 bases, with 13 bases between. CDR3 sequence: CASSDLEGANEKLFF. In DNA form, the CDR3 reads TGTGCCAGCAGCGACCTGGAGGGGGCTAATGAAAAACTGTTTTTT. Supplemented by reference TRBV7-9 and TRBJ1-4, the full variable domain reads DTGVSQNPRHKITKRGQNVTFRCDPISEHNRLYWYRQTLGQGPEFLTYFQNEAQLEKSRLLSDRFSAERPKGSFSTLEIQRTEQGDSAMYLCASSDLEGANEKLFFGSGTQLSVL.

The chain recombines TRBV5-1 with TRBJ2-6; 8 nucleotides match TRBD1. Germline-derived CDR1 and CDR2 are SGHRS and YFSETQ. The CDR3 consists of 16 residues. Trimming cost V 5 bases and J 0 bases; bases outside gene matches: 4. The CDR3 DNA is TGCGCCAGCAGGGGGGGACAGGCCTCTGGGGCCAACGTCCTGACTTTC. This translates into CASRGGQASGANVLTF.

The V call is TRBV6-1, the J call TRBJ2-6; D is undetermined. The V end was cut by 4 bases, the J end by 0 bases, with 7 bases between. From germline, CDR1 is MNHNS and CDR2 SASEGT. The CDR3 consists of 15 residues. The CDR3 reads CASSGINSGANVLTF. The CDR3 region has the DNA TGTGCCAGCAGTGGGATAAACTCTGGGGCCAACGTCCTGACTTTC.

The chain has TRBV7-9 and TRBJ2-2; possibly TRBD2 for D (6 bases). This CDR3 spans 16 amino acids. V lost 5 bases, J lost 6 bases, and 19 bases lay in between. CDR1 and CDR2 (germline): SEHNR, FQNEAQ (reference sequence). The CDR3 loop is CASSPLPRRVAGELFF. The CDR3 nucleotides read TGTGCCAGCAGCCCCTTACCTCGGAGGGTAGCCGGGGAGCTGTTTTTT.

This rearrangement joins TRBV4-3 to TRBJ1-5, with D perhaps TRBD1 (5 bases). V gave up 0 bases and J gave up 0 bases, with 9 bases separating them. Germline-derived CDR1 and CDR2 are LGHNA and YSLEER. CDR3 size: 16 residues. The CDR3 loop reads CASSQDLDNSNQPQHF. The CDR3 DNA reads TGCGCCAGCAGCCAAGATTTGGACAATAGCAATCAGCCCCAGCATTTT.

The chain joins TRBV6-5 to TRBJ2-7; possibly TRBD1 for D (6 bases). This CDR3 contains 15 residues. CDR1 is MNHEY and CDR2 is SVGAGI in the germline V gene. Trimming cost V 4 bases and J 3 bases, with 16 bases left between them. The CDR3 loop reads CASSLSGTWIYEQYF. CDR3 nucleotides: TGTGCCAGCAGTTTGTCCGGGACATGGATCTACGAGCAGTACTTC.